This T cell receptor (beta chain) was captured by sequencing in a study of blood T cells in healthy people across ages. Study findings and constraints: Diversity of TCR beta correlated strongly with naive T cell percentage. Aged donors had fewer naive CD4+ cells and lower diversity than long-lived donors.

Together with a sample-barcoded 5' primer, a J-beta primer mix was included in a second PCR lasting roughly 6 to 12 cycles. TCRdb itself ran the 5' RACE reads through MiXCR, one entry per CDR3 protein. Here the sample spans 1.5 million or so distinct CDR3 sequences, 42% being singletons. The CDR3 length is 16 residues. V shed 5 bases and J shed 2 bases, with 18 bases lying between them. CDR1 is SGHAT and CDR2 is FQNNGV in the germline V gene. As to this clonotype: No antigen is known for it.

The sequence derives from a woman aged 18-29 years in good health. The chain employs TRBV11-2 and TRBJ2-5, with D perhaps TRBD1 or TRBD2 (6 bases each). Sequenced sample: blood. The CDR3 region has the DNA TGTGCCAGCAGCCTCACAGGGTGGCGGGAACAAGAGACCCAGTACTTC. Its protein product is CASSLTGWREQETQYF.